This T cell receptor (beta chain) was found in a study of T-cell memory formation after mild COVID-19. Study context: TCR clusters showed largely donor specificity. Study-level points and caveats: Pre-infection memory contained some responding clones, which suggested that cross-reactive memory had joined. Those CD4+ clones that contracted were mainly in CM and EM (CD8+ ones in EMRA).

TCR alpha and TCR beta cDNA libraries carrying sample barcodes and UMIs came from 5'RACE with constant-segment primers. TCRdb used MiXCR to reprocess the 5' RACE reads, holding one entry per CDR3 protein. The sample has just over 200,000 distinct CDR3 sequences; around 9.5% are singletons. CDR3 size: 15 residues. Germline assignment: CDR1 MGHRA and CDR2 YSYEKL. V lost 3 bases to trimming and J lost 1 base; unmatched junction nucleotides: 3. Details on this clonotype: Its antigen is not known.

The chain is built from TRBV4-1 and TRBJ2-7; TRBD2 aligns across 10 bases. The sample comprised PBMCs or a T cell subset sorted from them (not recorded which). The clonotype originates from a man younger than 30 who had mild COVID-19 (a few samples of this study predate the infection). Cell type and time point are not known. CDR3 DNA: TGCGCCAGCAGCCAGACTAGCGGGTTTTCCTACGAGCAGTACTTC. Amino acids: CASSQTSGFSYEQYF.